This TCR beta chain was sequenced in a study of T cells in Graves' hyperthyroidism and ophthalmopathy. There are many counts of this clonotype. The junction does not match germline at one end; this may be a read error. Germline V CDR1 and CDR2: MDHEN, SYDVKM. CDR3 length: 18 residues. A Clinical Activity Score of at least 3, a NOSPECS grade of at least 4 and a duration under 3 months were recorded in the ophthalmopathy patients. PBMCs were derived from 7.5 to 10 ml fresh peripheral blood. Using RNA transcripts as the source, TCR beta CDR3 regions were amplified. HTBI primers were the set used in a first-round RT-PCR of the TCR CDR3. Each CDR3 protein is one row after TCRdb ran MiXCR on the multiplex PCR reads. Here the sample spans roughly 640,000 distinct CDR3 sequences, about a sixth being singletons.

Sequencing used blood. This clonotype originated in a middle-aged woman with Graves' ophthalmopathy. The rearrangement uses TRBV28 and TRBJ2-3; TRBD1 matches at 7 bases. This chain's CDR3 is CASSFLPLTGNSRDTQYF. CDR3 DNA sequence: TGTGCCAGCAGTTTCCTCCCCCTGACAGGGAATAGCAGAGATACGCAGTATTTT. Drawing the rest from reference TRBV28 and TRBJ2-3, the complete variable domain is DVKVTQSSRYLVKRTGEKVFLECVQDMDHENMFWYRQDPGLGLRLIYFSYDVKMKEKGDIPEGYSVSREKKERFSLILESASTNQTSMYLCASSFLPLTGNSRDTQYFGPGTRLTVL.